The 9 T cell receptor beta chains below all came from one sample that was sequenced in a study of CD8 T cells in Susac syndrome (dated by TCRdb to the late 2010s). Library creation used the immunoSEQ multiplex PCR assay. RNA was extracted using the RNeasy kit, and roughly 0.5 to 1 microgram was reverse transcribed with random hexamers. The public sequencing data were trimmed at Q25 with fastp and processed into clonotypes with MiXCR by TCRdb, which kept only in-frame beta chains. Records with the same CDR3 protein are collapsed into one entry carrying the most frequent genes and DNA. For this sample the table gives roughly 110,000 distinct CDR3 sequences, of which about nine tenths were detected only once. The ten largest account for about 0.15% of the sample. Sequences were obtained from CD4+ T cells from PBMCs. The receptors derive from a human donor in good health.

The gene calls are TRBV20-1 and TRBJ2-1; 8 bases map to TRBD2. CDR3 length: 14 residues. Germline V gene lookup returns CDR1 DFQATT and CDR2 SNEGSKA (reference sequence). Trimming cost V 6 bases and J 10 bases; bases outside gene matches: 14. As DNA, the CDR3 is TGCAGTGCGGAGGGACTAGGACGATTCGGGGAGCAGTTCTTC. It codes for CSAEGLGRFGEQFF.

The chain employs TRBV7-8 and TRBJ2-3; D is ambiguous. Germline assignment: CDR1 SGHVS and CDR2 FQNEAQ. This CDR3 has 11 amino acids. Trimming took off 5 bases at V and 6 bases at J, with 6 bases between the two ends. The CDR3 loop is CASSPADTQYF. The CDR3 DNA reads TGTGCCAGCAGCCCGGCCGATACGCAGTATTTT.

The chain joins TRBV23-1 to TRBJ2-1; tentatively, D is TRBD2 (5 bases). TRBV23-1 is flagged as an ORF with uncertain function. The CDR3 is 17 residues long. V was trimmed by 3 bases and J by 0 bases, leaving 15 bases between them. In DNA form, the CDR3 reads TGCGCCAGCAGTCAGGAAGACGGCGGAGGCTCCTACAATGAGCAGTTCTTC. Its translation is CASSQEDGGGSYNEQFF.

This chain connects TRBV19 to TRBJ1-1, with 7 bases aligning to TRBD1. There are 15 residues in the CDR3. Unmatched junction bases numbered 7, after V lost 1 base and J lost 5 bases. Germline lookup yields CDR1 LNHDA and CDR2 SQIVND (reference sequence). CDR3: CASSIVGTALTEAFF. The CDR3 nucleotides are TGTGCCAGTAGTATAGTCGGGACAGCGTTGACTGAAGCTTTCTTT.

The V call is TRBV3-1, the J call TRBJ1-4; 10 positions match TRBD1. The CDR3 runs 13 residues. Germline V gives CDR1 LGHDT, CDR2 YNNKEL (reference sequence). The V and J ends lost 8 bases and 9 bases, in that order; junction bases with no gene match: 6. The CDR3 sequence: CASGGQGEKKLFF. The CDR3, as DNA: TGTGCCAGCGGAGGACAGGGGGAGAAAAAACTGTTTTTT. Looking up the rest from reference TRBV3-1 and TRBJ1-4 gives the full variable domain: DTAVSQTPKYLVTQMGNDKSIKCEQNLGHDTMYWYKQDSKKFLKIMFSYNNKELIINETVPNRFSPKSPDKAHLNLHINSLELGDSAVYFCASGGQGEKKLFFGSGTQLSVL.

V and J are TRBV29-1 and TRBJ1-4; D remains ambiguous. The germline V gene encodes CDR1 SQVTM and CDR2 ANQGSEA. V dropped 5 bases and J dropped 2 bases, with 6 bases sitting between them. The CDR3 has 12 amino acids. CDR3 amino acids: CSVITTNEKLFF. The CDR3, as DNA: TGCAGCGTTATAACGACTAATGAAAAACTGTTTTTT.

J is TRBJ2-1 and V is TRBV19; no definite D call. The CDR3 is 15 residues long. Germline CDR1 reads LNHDA; CDR2 reads SQIVND (reference sequence). V gave up 10 bases and J gave up 0 bases, with 16 bases separating them. CDR3 in amino acids: CATDRNVGSYNEQFF. As DNA, the CDR3 is TGTGCCACAGACCGGAACGTTGGCTCCTACAATGAGCAGTTCTTC.

The chain recombines TRBV9 with TRBJ2-7; 14 bases map to TRBD2. The V gene end was trimmed by 3 bases and the J gene end by 0 bases; junction bases not matched to a gene: 2. Germline CDR1 reads SGDLS; CDR2 reads YYNGEE. This CDR3 region has 16 residues. CDR3 sequence: CASSGGLAGVSYEQYF. The CDR3, as DNA: TGTGCCAGCAGCGGGGGACTAGCGGGAGTCTCCTACGAGCAGTACTTC.

The CDR3 protein is CASSPPGIDYNEQFF. Written as DNA, the CDR3 is TGTGCCAGCAGTCCCCCAGGGATAGATTACAATGAGCAGTTCTTC. This sequence joins TRBV12-3 or TRBV12-4 and TRBJ2-1, with D maybe TRBD1 (5 bases). Deletions cut 5 bases from V and 4 bases from J, with 15 bases between. This CDR3 region has 15 residues.